These T cell receptor beta chains were read from a single sample in a study of T cells in Graves' hyperthyroidism and ophthalmopathy. TCRdb re-analysed the multiplex PCR reads in MiXCR, keeping a single row per CDR3 protein. The data show around 350,000 distinct CDR3 sequences, approximately 19% seen once. The specimen sequenced was blood. These receptors were taken from a woman under 30 with Graves' hyperthyroidism. The CDR3 runs from the conserved cysteine through the conserved F or W. D genes are given only for firm matches. The size of a clone is reported for some rows only, either as once, few or many, or as a class for expanded clones.

D: -
size: many
length: 10
V: TRBV19
J: TRBJ1-2
CDR3: CASFNYGYTF
DNA: TGTGCCAGTTTTAACTATGGCTACACCTTC

D: -
size: many
length: 14
V: TRBV6-1
J: TRBJ1-1
CDR3: CASSEQTLGTEAFF
DNA: TGTGCCAGCAGCGAACAGACTCTGGGCACTGAAGCTTTCTTT

D: -
size: many
length: 14
V: TRBV29-1
J: TRBJ1-1
CDR3: CSVRRLLENTEAFF
DNA: TGCAGCGTGAGACGACTCCTGGAGAACACTGAAGCTTTCTTT

D: TRBD1
size: -
length: 14
V: TRBV5-1
J: TRBJ2-7
CDR3: CASSFQGQAYEQYF
DNA: TGCGCCAGCAGCTTCCAGGGACAGGCCTACGAGCAGTACTTC

D: -
size: few
length: 17
V: TRBV5-1
J: TRBJ2-2
CDR3: CASSLVAGSSNTGELFF
DNA: TGCGCCAGCAGCTTGGTCGCAGGGTCGTCGAACACCGGGGAGCTGTTTTTT

D: TRBD1
size: many
length: 14
V: TRBV6-2/TRBV6-3
J: TRBJ2-7
CDR3: CASSWGQGAYEQYF
DNA: TGTGCCAGCAGTTGGGGACAGGGGGCCTACGAGCAGTACTTC

D: TRBD1
size: many
length: 14
V: TRBV28
J: TRBJ2-5
CDR3: CASSSVPRGETQYF
DNA: TGTGCCAGCAGTTCAGTTCCCAGGGGGGAGACCCAGTACTTC

D: TRBD2
size: -
length: 14
V: TRBV7-2
J: TRBJ2-7
CDR3: CASSLEAGVGEQYF
DNA: TGTGCCAGCAGCTTAGAAGCGGGAGTCGGCGAGCAGTACTTC

D: TRBD1
size: many
length: 17
V: TRBV2
J: TRBJ1-2
CDR3: CASRTPWGGGEGYGYTF
DNA: TGTGCCAGCAGGACCCCATGGGGAGGGGGCGAGGGGTATGGCTACACCTTC

D: -
size: many
length: 16
V: TRBV11-1
J: TRBJ1-5
CDR3: CASSDTGPGGNQPQHF
DNA: TGTGCCAGCAGCGATACAGGACCAGGGGGCAATCAGCCCCAGCATTTT

D: -
size: -
length: 14
V: TRBV6-5
J: TRBJ1-1
CDR3: CASSYSSLNTEAFF
DNA: TGTGCCAGCAGTTACAGTTCCCTGAACACTGAAGCTTTCTTT

D: -
size: -
length: 13
V: TRBV7-6
J: TRBJ2-7
CDR3: CASAQSSSYEQYF
DNA: TGTGCCAGCGCGCAATCGAGCTCCTACGAGCAGTACTTC

D: -
size: many
length: 12
V: TRBV29-1
J: TRBJ1-2
CDR3: CSVEDYSYGYTF
DNA: TGCAGCGTTGAAGACTACAGCTATGGCTACACCTTC

D: TRBD1
size: many
length: 13
V: TRBV5-8
J: TRBJ1-1
CDR3: CASSLIGTDEAFF
DNA: TGTGCCAGCAGCTTGATAGGGACAGATGAAGCTTTCTTT

D: -
size: few
length: 13
V: TRBV18
J: TRBJ1-1
CDR3: CASSSAWGSEAFF
DNA: TGTGCCAGCTCCTCTGCATGGGGGTCTGAAGCTTTCTTT